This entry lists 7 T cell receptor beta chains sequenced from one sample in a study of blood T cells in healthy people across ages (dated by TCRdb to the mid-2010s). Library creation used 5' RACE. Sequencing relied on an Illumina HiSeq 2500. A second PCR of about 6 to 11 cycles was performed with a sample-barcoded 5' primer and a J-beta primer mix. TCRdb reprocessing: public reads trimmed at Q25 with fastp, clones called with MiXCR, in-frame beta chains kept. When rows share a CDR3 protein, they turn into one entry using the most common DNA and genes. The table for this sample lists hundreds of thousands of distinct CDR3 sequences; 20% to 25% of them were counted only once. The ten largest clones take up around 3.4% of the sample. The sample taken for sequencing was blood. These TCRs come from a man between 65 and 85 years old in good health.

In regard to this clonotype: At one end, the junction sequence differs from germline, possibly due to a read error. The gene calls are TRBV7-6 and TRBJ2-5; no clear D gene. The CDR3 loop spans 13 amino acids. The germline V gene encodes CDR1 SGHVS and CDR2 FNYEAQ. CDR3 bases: TGTGCCAGCAGCGCCGTATTACAAGGGACCCAGTACTTC. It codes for CASSAVLQGTQYF.

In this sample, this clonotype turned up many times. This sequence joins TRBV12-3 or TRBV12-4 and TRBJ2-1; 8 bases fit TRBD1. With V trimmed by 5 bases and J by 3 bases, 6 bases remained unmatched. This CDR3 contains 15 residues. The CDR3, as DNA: TGTGCCAGCAGTCGGGACAGGCCCGACTACAATGAGCAGTTCTTC. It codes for CASSRDRPDYNEQFF.

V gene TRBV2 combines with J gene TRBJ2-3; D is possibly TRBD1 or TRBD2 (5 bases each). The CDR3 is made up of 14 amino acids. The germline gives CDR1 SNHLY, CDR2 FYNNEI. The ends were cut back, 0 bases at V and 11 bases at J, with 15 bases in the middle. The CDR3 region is CASSEALTGLVQYF. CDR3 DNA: TGTGCCAGCAGTGAAGCGCTTACGGGGCTAGTGCAGTATTTT.

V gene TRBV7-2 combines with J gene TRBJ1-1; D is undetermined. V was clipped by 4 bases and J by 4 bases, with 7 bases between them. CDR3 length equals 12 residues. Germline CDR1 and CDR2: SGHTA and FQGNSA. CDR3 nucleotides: TGTGCCAGCAGCTCTGACGGCACTGAAGCTTTCTTT. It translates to CASSSDGTEAFF. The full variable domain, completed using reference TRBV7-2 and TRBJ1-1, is GAGVSQSPSNKVTEKGKDVELRCDPISGHTALYWYRQSLGQGLEFLIYFQGNSAPDKSGLPSDRFSAERTGGSVSTLTIQRTQQEDSAVYLCASSSDGTEAFFGQGTRLTVV.

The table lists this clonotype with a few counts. CDR3 amino acids: CASRQGRIYYEQYF. CDR3 coding DNA: TGTGCCAGCAGACAGGGGAGGATCTACTACGAGCAGTACTTC. The V call is TRBV2, the J call TRBJ2-7, with D perhaps TRBD1 (7 bases). The CDR3 runs 14 residues. Trimming removed 6 bases from V and 3 bases from J, with 15 bases in between. CDR1 and CDR2 from the germline V gene are SNHLY and FYNNEI.

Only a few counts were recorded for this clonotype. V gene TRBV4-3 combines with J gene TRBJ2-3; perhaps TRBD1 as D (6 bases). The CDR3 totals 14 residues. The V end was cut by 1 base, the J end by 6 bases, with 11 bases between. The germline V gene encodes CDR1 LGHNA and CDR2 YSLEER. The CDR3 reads CASSQVRGKDTQYF. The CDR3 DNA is TGCGCCAGCAGCCAAGTTAGGGGGAAGGATACGCAGTATTTT.

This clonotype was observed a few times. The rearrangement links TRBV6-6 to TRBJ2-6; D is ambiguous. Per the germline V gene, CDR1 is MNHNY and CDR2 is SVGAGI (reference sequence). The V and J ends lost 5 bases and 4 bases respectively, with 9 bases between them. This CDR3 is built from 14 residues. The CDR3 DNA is TGTGCCAGCAGTGTCGGTCCCGGGGCCAACGTCCTGACTTTC. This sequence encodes CASSVGPGANVLTF.